This T cell receptor beta chain was obtained from a study of cytomegalovirus exposure and HLA in healthy donors. General study findings and limits: A missense DCLRE1C variant was associated with V- and J-gene trimming of TCR beta chains in a later analysis, and an independent cohort replicated the association. Productive status was seen about 90% or about 30% of the time for most TCR beta V segments in an earlier analysis. Later analysis suggested most CMV-associated TCR beta chains were HLA-restricted.

The PCR made use of 60 Vbeta and 13 Jbeta primers. Data came from immunoSEQ multiplex PCR; TCRdb stores just in-frame clones and leaves some out. In the table there are 150,000 to 200,000 clones, approximately 73% of which are singletons. To note about this clone: The antigen is undetermined.

Germline values: CDR1 MNHEY, CDR2 SMNVEV (reference sequence). The length of the CDR3 is 16 residues. V dropped 3 bases and J dropped 0; count of bases not matched to a gene: 6. The sequence came from a man aged 45 to 65 in good health and CMV-seronegative. V usage is TRBV27 and J usage is TRBJ2-3, with 7 bases identical to TRBD1. Sequenced: PBMCs. This CDR3 is CASSFGQDPSTDTQYF. The CDR3 DNA reads as TGTGCCAGCAGTTTTGGACAGGACCCCAGCACAGATACGCAGTATTTT.